The T cell receptor (beta chain) described here comes from a study of shared clonotypes between healthy human individuals. Profiling relied on immunoSEQ multiplex PCR, and the TCRdb table lists in-frame clones only, not all of them. The sample shows some 1,600,000 clones, 98% of them seen only once. This CDR3 is 12 amino acids long. V lost 4 bases to trimming and J lost 6 bases, with 10 bases between them. Looked up from germline, CDR1 is MNHEY and CDR2 is SVGAGI. As to this clone: Antigen: not known.

Study results and caveats: A few donors held around 5% of naive CD4 clonotypes in common.

This sequence was found in a man aged 25 to 40 in good health. The chain uses TRBV6-5 and TRBJ2-7; D uncertain. The specimen was naive CD4+ T cells sorted from blood. Indicated subset: CD45RA+ positively selected. The CDR3 DNA is TGTGCCAGCAGTTTTAGATGGGGCGAGCAGTACTTC. Its translation is CASSFRWGEQYF.